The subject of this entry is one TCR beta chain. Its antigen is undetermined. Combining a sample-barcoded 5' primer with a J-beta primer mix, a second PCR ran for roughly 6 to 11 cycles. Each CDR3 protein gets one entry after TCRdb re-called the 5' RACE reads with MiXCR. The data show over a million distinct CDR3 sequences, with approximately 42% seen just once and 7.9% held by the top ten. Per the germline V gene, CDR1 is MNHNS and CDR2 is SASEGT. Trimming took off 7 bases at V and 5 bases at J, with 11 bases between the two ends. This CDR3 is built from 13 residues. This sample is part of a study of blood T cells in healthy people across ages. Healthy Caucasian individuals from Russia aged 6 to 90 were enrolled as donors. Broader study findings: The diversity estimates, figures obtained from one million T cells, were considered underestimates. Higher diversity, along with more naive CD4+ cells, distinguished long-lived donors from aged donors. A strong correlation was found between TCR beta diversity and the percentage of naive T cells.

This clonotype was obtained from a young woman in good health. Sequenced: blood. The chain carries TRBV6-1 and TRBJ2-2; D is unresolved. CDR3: CASKLVRTGELFF. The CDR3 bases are TGTGCCAGCAAGCTCGTTCGGACCGGGGAGCTGTTTTTT.